A single sample gave rise to the 25 T cell receptor beta chains below, sequenced in a study of blood T cell repertoires in COVID-19. Sequencing used immunoSEQ multiplex PCR; TCRdb keeps in-frame clones, though not all of them. The data show more than 200,000 clones, about 88% seen once. Sequenced input: peripheral blood. The origin of the receptors is a woman in her forties or fifties with COVID-19, enrolled during active disease.

The genes are TRBV28 and TRBJ1-2, with 10 bases lining up with TRBD1. Germline-derived CDR1 and CDR2 are MDHEN and SYDVKM. The CDR3 contains 15 residues. After removal of 5 bases from V and 5 bases from J, the junction contained 8 bases not matched to a gene. The CDR3 reads CASSTGTGAAYGYTF. The CDR3 coding sequence is TGTGCCAGCAGTACCGGGACAGGGGCGGCGTATGGCTACACCTTC.

This clone was detected only a few times. This rearrangement joins TRBV19 to TRBJ2-2; maybe TRBD1 (6 bases). Trimming cost V 6 bases and J 4 bases, with 12 bases left between them. Germline CDR1 and CDR2: LNHDA and SQIVND (reference sequence). This CDR3 comprises 14 residues. CDR3 residues: CASSKDRTTGELFF. The CDR3 region has the DNA TGTGCCAGTAGCAAGGACAGAACCACCGGGGAGCTGTTTTTT.

V is TRBV19 and J is TRBJ1-5; D call uncertain. The CDR3 is 17 amino acids. The germline V and J ends were trimmed by 5 bases and 6 bases, with 23 bases remaining between them. Germline V gives CDR1 LNHDA, CDR2 SQIVND (reference sequence). In DNA form, the CDR3 reads TGTGCCAGTAGTCCCCACTCCCGCGGGGATCGGACTCAGCCCCAGCATTTT. Its translation is CASSPHSRGDRTQPQHF.

The CDR3 reads CASRDREKLFF. The CDR3 bases are TGTGCCAGTAGAGACAGGGAAAAACTGTTTTTT. This sequence joins TRBV19 and TRBJ1-4; TRBD1 is a possible D gene (6 bases). The germline V gene has CDR1 LNHDA and CDR2 SQIVND (reference sequence). Between the trimmed V and J ends, which lost 6 bases and 8 bases, there was a span of 7 bases. The CDR3 contains 11 residues.

The chain couples TRBV27 to TRBJ2-3; the D is unclear. CDR3 length: 15 residues. V gave up 2 bases and J gave up 1 base, with 10 bases separating them. The germline V gene encodes CDR1 MNHEY and CDR2 SMNVEV (reference sequence). DNA for the CDR3: TGTGCCAGCAGTTTACTGGTTCGGGGCACAGATACGCAGTATTTT. This translates into CASSLLVRGTDTQYF.

The chain combines TRBV2 with TRBJ1-2, with 8 bases aligning to TRBD1. The CDR3 consists of 19 residues. Germline V gives CDR1 SNHLY, CDR2 FYNNEI. Trimming removed 6 bases from V and 6 bases from J; junction bases left unmatched: 24. The CDR3 loop is CASSDSSRDRPAVGDGYTF. Written as DNA, the CDR3 is TGTGCCAGCAGCGACAGCTCCCGGGACAGGCCCGCGGTTGGGGATGGCTACACCTTC.

CDR3 sequence reads: CASSVRTSGSSYNEQFF. In nucleotides, the CDR3 is TGTGCCAGCAGTGTCCGGACTAGCGGAAGCTCCTACAATGAGCAGTTCTTC. This chain connects TRBV25-1 to TRBJ2-1; TRBD2 matches at 10 bases. Unmatched junction bases numbered 6, after V lost 4 bases and J lost 0 bases. In germline, CDR1 is MGHDK, CDR2 SYGVNS. CDR3 length: 17 amino acids.

The V and J genes are TRBV5-4 and TRBJ2-1; 10 bases agree with TRBD1. This CDR3 is 17 amino acids long. From germline, CDR1 is SGHNT and CDR2 YYREEE (reference sequence). V shed 0 bases and J 10 bases; nucleotides not matched to a gene: 13. CDR3 sequence (DNA): TGTGCCAGCAGCTTGGCCAGGGGACAGGGGCCTCCCAGGGAGCAGTTCTTC. As protein: CASSLARGQGPPREQFF.

This rearrangement joins TRBV5-1 to TRBJ2-2; TRBD1 might be the D (5 bases). Germline lookup yields CDR1 SGHRS and CDR2 YFSETQ. V was trimmed by 2 bases and J by 2 bases, leaving 7 bases between them. This CDR3 comprises 14 residues. The CDR3 DNA sequence: TGCGCCAGCAGCTTCAGGGTTAACACCGGGGAGCTGTTTTTT. Protein sequence: CASSFRVNTGELFF.

This sequence joins TRBV9 and TRBJ2-3; perhaps TRBD1 as D (5 bases). This CDR3 has 16 residues. Germline CDR1 and CDR2: SGDLS and YYNGEE. Trimming left V 0 bases short and J 3 bases short, with 14 bases between. The CDR3 sequence: CASSVAGSPGTDTQYF. CDR3 nucleotide sequence: TGTGCCAGCAGCGTAGCTGGCTCTCCAGGGACAGATACGCAGTATTTT.

The CDR3 coding sequence is TGTGCCATCGAGGGGAGGGACTATGGCTACACCTTC. Its protein is CAIEGRDYGYTF. J is TRBJ1-2 and V is TRBV28, with D possibly TRBD1 on 5 matching bases. Germline V gene lookup returns CDR1 MDHEN and CDR2 SYDVKM. The CDR3 extends over 12 amino acids. V was cut by 10 bases and J by 3 bases, with 12 bases left in between.

V is TRBV27 and J is TRBJ2-3, with 11 bases identical to TRBD2. Germline lookup yields CDR1 MNHEY and CDR2 SMNVEV (reference sequence). The length of the CDR3 is 15 residues. With V trimmed by 5 bases and J by 1 base, 2 bases remained unmatched. The CDR3 protein is CASSPTSGGTDTQYF. The CDR3 DNA sequence: TGTGCCAGCAGTCCGACTAGCGGGGGCACAGATACGCAGTATTTT.

The chain is built from TRBV11-2 and TRBJ2-7, with TRBD1 identical over 8 bases. The germline gives CDR1 SGHAT, CDR2 FQNNGV. J was trimmed by 6 bases and V by 2 bases; bases with no gene match: 3. This CDR3 has 13 amino acids. The CDR3 nucleotides are TGTGCCAGCAGCTTACAGGGGGCATCCGAGCAGTACGTC. Translation: CASSLQGASEQYV.

This clone was counted once. The J gene is TRBJ1-1, the V gene TRBV11-3, with D possibly TRBD1 on 6 matching bases. V lost 5 bases, J lost 3 bases, and 10 bases lay in between. Per germline, CDR1 SGHNT and CDR2 YENEEA. The CDR3 consists of 13 residues. The CDR3 DNA reads as TGTGCCAGCAGCCTTACAGGGTACACTGAAGCTTTCTTT. The encoded protein is CASSLTGYTEAFF.

This rearrangement joins TRBV6-2 or TRBV6-3 to TRBJ1-1; 7 bases align to TRBD1. Germline V gene sequence: CDR1 MNHEY, CDR2 SVGEGT. The V gene end was trimmed by 5 bases and the J gene end by 5 bases; junction bases not matched to a gene: 17. This CDR3 has 17 amino acids. As DNA, the CDR3 is TGTGCCAGCAGTATTACCATGGCCCGACAGGGTAAAACTGAAGCTTTCTTT. It translates to CASSITMARQGKTEAFF.

The J gene is TRBJ1-2, the V gene TRBV5-1; 9 nucleotides align to TRBD1. From germline, CDR1 is SGHRS and CDR2 YFSETQ. J was trimmed by 7 bases and V by 3 bases; bases with no gene match: 4. The CDR3 totals 13 residues. The CDR3: CASSWGTGSGYTF. DNA of the CDR3: TGCGCCAGCAGCTGGGGGACAGGGTCTGGCTACACCTTC.

V and J are TRBV19 and TRBJ2-1, with 11 nucleotides matching TRBD2. CDR3 length equals 15 residues. V lost 5 bases and J lost 7; bases outside the gene matches: 7. Per germline, CDR1 LNHDA and CDR2 SQIVND (reference sequence). This chain's CDR3 is CASSDRLAGWNEQFF. The CDR3 nucleotides read TGTGCCAGTAGTGATCGACTAGCGGGGTGGAATGAGCAGTTCTTC.

The chain combines TRBV19 with TRBJ2-1; D remains unclear. The V and J ends lost 1 base and 0 bases respectively, with 7 bases between them. Looked up from germline, CDR1 is LNHDA and CDR2 is SQIVND (reference sequence). The CDR3 totals 15 residues. Written as DNA, the CDR3 is TGTGCCAGTAGTATAGGGAGTAGCTCCTACAATGAGCAGTTCTTC. Amino acid sequence: CASSIGSSSYNEQFF.

This clone was observed at least ten times. The V gene is TRBV5-1, the J gene TRBJ2-2; a weak D match, TRBD1 (7 bases). The CDR3 has 17 amino acids. Trimming pared 0 bases from V and 4 bases from J, leaving 16 bases between. The germline V gene has CDR1 SGHRS and CDR2 YFSETQ. CDR3 amino acids: CASSLEAPGGGTGELFF. The CDR3 nucleotides read TGCGCCAGCAGCTTGGAGGCCCCAGGGGGAGGCACCGGGGAGCTGTTTTTT.

The V gene is TRBV4-1, the J gene TRBJ2-7, with 7 bases fitting TRBD2. CDR3 length: 15 amino acids. From germline, CDR1 is MGHRA and CDR2 YSYEKL. The ends lost 5 bases at V and 0 bases at J; junction bases unmatched: 7. DNA of the CDR3: TGCGCCAGCAGCACTTTGGGGGGGAGCTCCTACGAGCAGTACTTC. Amino acids: CASSTLGGSSYEQYF.

The chain employs TRBV29-1 and TRBJ1-3; no firm D call. CDR1 and CDR2 (germline): SQVTM, ANQGSEA. Trimming took 5 bases from V and 4 from J, leaving 9 bases between them. The CDR3 totals 12 residues. The CDR3 bases are TGCAGCGTTAGCCTTCCGGGAAACACCATATATTTT. It codes for CSVSLPGNTIYF.

The rearrangement joins TRBV7-9 to TRBJ1-1, with D possibly being TRBD1 (6 bases). CDR3 length equals 13 residues. The ends were cut back, 8 bases at V and 5 bases at J, with 15 bases in the middle. CDR1 is SEHNR, CDR2 FQNEAQ, per germline (reference sequence). The CDR3 coding sequence is TGTGCCAGCTCCGATTTACAGGGAACTGAAGCTTTCTTT. This gives the protein CASSDLQGTEAFF.

This clone was counted between two and nine times. The V and J genes are TRBV19 and TRBJ1-1; the D is unclear. Germline assignment: CDR1 LNHDA and CDR2 SQIVND (reference sequence). Between the trimmed V and J ends, which lost 8 bases and 6 bases, there was a span of 16 bases. The CDR3 runs 13 residues. The CDR3 loop reads CASGEVIGAEAFF. For the CDR3, the DNA is TGTGCCAGTGGGGAGGTTATTGGCGCTGAAGCTTTCTTT.

The genes are TRBV24-1 and TRBJ2-1; a possible D gene is TRBD2 (5 bases). CDR1 is KGHDR and CDR2 is SFDVKD in the germline V gene. The CDR3 is made up of 14 amino acids. V was pared by 9 bases and J by 6 bases, with 17 bases between. The CDR3 reads CATPAPTAGNEQFF. The CDR3 DNA reads as TGTGCCACCCCGGCGCCGACGGCGGGCAATGAGCAGTTCTTC.

This chain joins TRBV5-4 and TRBJ2-7; no clear D gene. CDR1 is SGHNT, CDR2 YYREEE, per germline (reference sequence). The ends were cut back, 0 bases at V and 3 bases at J, with 10 bases in the middle. The CDR3 runs 14 residues. For the CDR3, the DNA is TGTGCCAGCAGCTTGGACAGTGCTGACTACGAGCAGTACGTC. This translates into CASSLDSADYEQYV.